This T cell receptor beta chain was identified in a study of blood T cell repertoires in COVID-19. Study details: There were acute and convalescent COVID-19 samples, and they came from the United States, Italy and Spain. From T cells, B-cell-depleted T cells, or PBMCs came the material, which was cDNA or gDNA.

After removal of 6 bases from V and 1 base from J, the junction contained 4 bases not matched to a gene. Germline CDR1 is MNHEY and CDR2 is SVGAGI. This CDR3 has 14 residues. Original analysis: Amplification from reference gene primers served as the basis for estimated nucleated cell counts. This table comes from immunoSEQ multiplex PCR, and its TCRdb copy is limited to in-frame clones, with some not included. The V and J calls and clone size are taken from that table; D and trimming were inferred from the DNA. Of about 140,000 clones listed, nearly 85% were seen once; the top ten hold 3.5% to 5%. Those who participated ranged in age from roughly 18 to 89 years and resided in approximately 26 US areas.

The chain joins TRBV6-5 to TRBJ1-1, with TRBD1 identical over 8 bases. This TCR came from a middle-aged man in a cohort exposed to, infected with or recovered from COVID-19 (not recorded which). The sample was PBMCs or T cells enriched from blood (not recorded which). CDR3 sequence: CASRPGGANTEAFF. DNA for the CDR3: TGTGCCAGCAGGCCAGGGGGCGCGAACACTGAAGCTTTCTTT.